The clone carrying this T cell receptor beta chain was recorded many times. Hyperthyroidism in the patients, aged 18 to 65, was newly diagnosed and under 2 months in duration. The sample comes from a study of T cells in Graves' hyperthyroidism and ophthalmopathy. RNA transcripts provided the source from which TCR beta CDR3 regions were amplified. TCR CDR3 underwent first-round RT-PCR with the HTBI primer set. TCRdb re-derived calls from the multiplex PCR reads in MiXCR, one entry per CDR3 protein. The data show roughly 420,000 distinct CDR3 sequences, with about a sixth seen just once and 13% to 15% held by the top ten. The germline V gene has CDR1 SNHLY and CDR2 FYNNEI. The CDR3 is 13 amino acids. The ends were cut back, 5 bases at V and 1 base at J, with 8 bases in the middle.

The TCR originated in a woman in her late teens or twenties with Graves' hyperthyroidism. The source material was blood. The gene calls are TRBV2 and TRBJ1-2; a weak D match, TRBD1 (6 bases). CDR3 sequence reads: CASSNRDNYGYTF. CDR3 in DNA: TGTGCCAGCAGTAACAGGGATAACTATGGCTACACCTTC. Full variable domain (outside the CDR3, taken from reference TRBV2 and TRBJ1-2): EPEVTQTPSHQVTQMGQEVILRCVPISNHLYFYWYRQILGQKVEFLVSFYNNEISEKSEIFDDQFSVERPDGSNFTLKIRSTKLEDSAMYFCASSNRDNYGYTFGSGTRLTVV.